This paragraph covers one TCR beta chain sequence. Its antigen remains unknown. Within the sample, other DNA sequences also encode this same CDR3. In the PCR, 60 Vbeta and 13 Jbeta primers were used. Sequencing used immunoSEQ multiplex PCR; TCRdb keeps in-frame clones, though not all of them. This table holds 95,000 to 100,000 clones, about 80% found once. This sample is drawn from a study of cytomegalovirus exposure and HLA in healthy donors. Whole-study context: Of around 400 genotyped donors, 75% to 90% grouped in the Caucasian-associated ancestry cluster. General study results and limits: Prior analysis indicated that the majority of TCR beta V segments exhibited productivity approximately 90% or approximately 30% of the time. High specificity and sensitivity for cytomegalovirus status were reported for the classifier.

Per germline, CDR1 SGDLS and CDR2 YYNGEE. The CDR3 consists of 17 residues. Trimming stripped 0 bases from V and 2 bases from J, with 12 bases between. The chain couples TRBV9 to TRBJ1-6; D gene uncertain. Material for sequencing was PBMCs. The receptor comes from a man aged 40-50 years in good health and CMV-seronegative. CDR3 in DNA: TGTGCCAGCAGCGTAGTAGACTCAGCCGCCTATAATTCACCCCTCCACTTT. Encoded protein: CASSVVDSAAYNSPLHF.